Sequencing of this T cell receptor (beta chain) was carried out in a study of T cells in Graves' hyperthyroidism and ophthalmopathy. Amplified regions were TCR beta CDR3 sequences from RNA transcripts. During a first-round RT-PCR of the TCR CDR3, the HTBI primer set was used. TCRdb reanalysed the multiplex PCR reads using MiXCR and keeps one entry per CDR3 protein. This sample carries roughly 740,000 distinct CDR3 sequences, about 16% of them seen once, and the ten largest clones take roughly 8%. The V end lost 5 bases, the J end lost 5 bases, and 5 bases lay between the germline ends. Germline values: CDR1 ENHRY, CDR2 SYGVKD. The CDR3 runs 11 residues. There are many counts of this clonotype.

The sequencing input was blood. The receptor was derived from a young man with Graves' hyperthyroidism. The J gene is TRBJ2-3, the V gene TRBV10-3, with D unresolved. CDR3 loop: CAISREDTQYF. The CDR3 DNA sequence: TGTGCCATCAGTAGGGAAGATACGCAGTATTTT.